One T cell receptor beta chain is described in this entry. Its antigen is not known. The second PCR ran 7 to 11 cycles with a sample-barcoded 5' primer and J-beta primers. TCRdb analysed the 5' RACE reads with MiXCR anew, one entry per CDR3 protein. The profile covers approximately 1.5 million distinct CDR3 sequences, with 35% to 45% appearing a single time and 4% taken by the ten largest. The CDR3 runs to 17 residues. V lost 0 bases, J lost 7 bases, and 11 bases stayed unmatched. Germline CDR1 reads SGDLS; CDR2 reads YYNGEE. Whenever a sample was processed, at least 6.5 million PBMCs were isolated. This sample is part of a study of blood T cells in healthy people across ages. General observations from the study: Roughly linear declines in TCR beta diversity per million T cells occurred with age. Because donor CMV status was unknown, expanded clonotype changes were possibly confounded.

The sequenced material came from blood. This TCR came from a woman aged 18-29 years in good health. The V and J genes are TRBV9 and TRBJ2-1; the match to TRBD2 covers 9 bases. The CDR3 is CASSVAPGVAGENEQFF. The DNA for the CDR3 is TGTGCCAGCAGCGTAGCACCCGGGGTAGCGGGAGAGAATGAGCAGTTCTTC.